The source of this TCR beta chain is a study of beta chain features in type 1 diabetes. CDR1 and CDR2 (germline): SGHRS, YFSETQ. The CDR3 extends over 15 amino acids. With 0 bases removed from V and 1 base from J, the gap between germline ends came to 10 bases. All of the isolated RNA was reverse transcribed, so expressed TCRB transcripts were sequenced. The method was immunoSEQ multiplex PCR; TCRdb's version includes in-frame clones alone and lacks a portion of them. Of a few hundred thousand clones listed, over 8.5% are singletons. On this clone itself: Its target is unknown.

Study conclusions and caveats: TCRB CDR3s from Type 1 diabetes patients were moderately but significantly shorter in all four CD4+ subsets.

The clonotype was recovered from a man aged 25 to 40 with type 1 diabetes. The chain combines TRBV5-1 with TRBJ1-1; possible D gene TRBD1, 5 bases. Sequencing was carried out using central memory CD4+ T cells from blood. CDR3 sequence reads: CASSLEGVRNTEAFF. The CDR3 DNA follows: TGCGCCAGCAGCTTGGAAGGGGTGAGGAACACTGAAGCTTTCTTT.